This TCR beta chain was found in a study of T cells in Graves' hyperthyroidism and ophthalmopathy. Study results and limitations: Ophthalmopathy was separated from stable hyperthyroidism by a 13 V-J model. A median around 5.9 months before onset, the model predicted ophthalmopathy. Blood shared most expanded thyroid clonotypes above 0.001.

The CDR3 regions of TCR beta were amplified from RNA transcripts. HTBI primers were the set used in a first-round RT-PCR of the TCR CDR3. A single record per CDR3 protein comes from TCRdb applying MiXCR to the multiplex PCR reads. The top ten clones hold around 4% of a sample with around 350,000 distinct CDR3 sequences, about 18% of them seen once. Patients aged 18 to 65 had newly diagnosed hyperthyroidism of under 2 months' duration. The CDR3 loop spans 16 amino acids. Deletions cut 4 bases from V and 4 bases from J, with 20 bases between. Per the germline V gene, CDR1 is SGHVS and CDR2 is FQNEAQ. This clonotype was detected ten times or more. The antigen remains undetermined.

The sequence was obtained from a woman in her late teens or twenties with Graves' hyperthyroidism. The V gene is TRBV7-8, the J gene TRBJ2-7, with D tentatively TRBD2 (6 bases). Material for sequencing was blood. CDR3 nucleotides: TGTGCCAGCAGCTACCTAGCGACCCCTTCTCCTTACGAGCAGTACTTC. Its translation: CASSYLATPSPYEQYF.